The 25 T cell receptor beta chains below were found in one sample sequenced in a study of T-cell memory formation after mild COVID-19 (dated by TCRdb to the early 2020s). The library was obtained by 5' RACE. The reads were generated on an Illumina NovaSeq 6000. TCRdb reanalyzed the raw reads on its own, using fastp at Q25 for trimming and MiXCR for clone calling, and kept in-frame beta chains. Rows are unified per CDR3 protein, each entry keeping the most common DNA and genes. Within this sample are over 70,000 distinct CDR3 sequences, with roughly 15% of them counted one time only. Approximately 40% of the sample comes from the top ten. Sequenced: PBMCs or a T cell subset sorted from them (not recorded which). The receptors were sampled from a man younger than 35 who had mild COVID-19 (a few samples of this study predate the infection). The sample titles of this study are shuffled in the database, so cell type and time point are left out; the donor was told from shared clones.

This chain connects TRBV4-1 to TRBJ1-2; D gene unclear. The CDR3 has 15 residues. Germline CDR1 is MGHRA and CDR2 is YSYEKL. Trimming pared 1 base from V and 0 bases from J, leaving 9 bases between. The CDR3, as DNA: TGCGCCAGCAGCCAAGCAGCAACAGCTAACTATGGCTACACCTTC. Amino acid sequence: CASSQAATANYGYTF.

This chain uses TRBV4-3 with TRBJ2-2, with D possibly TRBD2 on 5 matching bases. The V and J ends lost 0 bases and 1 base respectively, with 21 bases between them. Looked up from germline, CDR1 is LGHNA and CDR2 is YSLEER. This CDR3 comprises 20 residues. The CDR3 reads CASSQDTPAGTILNTGELFF. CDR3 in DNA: TGCGCCAGCAGCCAAGATACGCCGGCGGGTACCATTTTGAACACCGGGGAGCTGTTTTTT.

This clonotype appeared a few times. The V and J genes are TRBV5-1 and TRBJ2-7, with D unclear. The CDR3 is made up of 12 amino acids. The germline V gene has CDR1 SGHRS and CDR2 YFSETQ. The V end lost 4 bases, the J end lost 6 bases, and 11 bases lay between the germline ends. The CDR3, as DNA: TGCGCCAGCAGCCTGACATGCTCCGAGCAGTACGTC. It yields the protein CASSLTCSEQYV.

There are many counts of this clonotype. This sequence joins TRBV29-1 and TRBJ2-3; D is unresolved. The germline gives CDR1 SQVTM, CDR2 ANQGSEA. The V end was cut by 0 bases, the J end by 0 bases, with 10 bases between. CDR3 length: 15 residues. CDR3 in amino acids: CSVEDRGRSTDTQYF. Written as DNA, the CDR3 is TGCAGCGTTGAAGATCGTGGCAGGAGCACAGATACGCAGTATTTT.

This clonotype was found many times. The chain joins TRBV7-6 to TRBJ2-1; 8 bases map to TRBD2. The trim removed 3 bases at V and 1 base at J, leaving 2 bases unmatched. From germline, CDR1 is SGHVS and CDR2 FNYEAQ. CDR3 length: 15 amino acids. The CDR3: CASSFGGGSYNEQFF. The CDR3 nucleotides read TGTGCCAGCAGCTTTGGCGGGGGGTCCTACAATGAGCAGTTCTTC.

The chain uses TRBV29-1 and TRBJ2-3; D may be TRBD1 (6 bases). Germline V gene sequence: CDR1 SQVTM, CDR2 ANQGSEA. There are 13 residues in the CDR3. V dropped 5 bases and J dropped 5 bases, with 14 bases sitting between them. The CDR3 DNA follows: TGCAGCGTTTGGGCAGGGGAAATAGATACGCAGTATTTT. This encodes CSVWAGEIDTQYF.

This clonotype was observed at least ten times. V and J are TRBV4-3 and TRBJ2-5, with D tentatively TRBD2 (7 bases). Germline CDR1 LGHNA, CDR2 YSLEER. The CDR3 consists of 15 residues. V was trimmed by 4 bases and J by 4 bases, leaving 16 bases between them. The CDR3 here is CASSPRGGLRETQYF. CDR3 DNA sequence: TGCGCCAGCAGCCCTCGAGGGGGACTAAGAGAGACCCAGTACTTC.

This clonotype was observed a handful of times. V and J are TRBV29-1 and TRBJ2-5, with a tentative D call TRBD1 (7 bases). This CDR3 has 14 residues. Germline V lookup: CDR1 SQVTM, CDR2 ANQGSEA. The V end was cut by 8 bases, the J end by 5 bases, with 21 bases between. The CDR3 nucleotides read TGCAGCTCCGGGACAGCCCTAGGGGGGGAGACCCAGTACTTC. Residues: CSSGTALGGETQYF.

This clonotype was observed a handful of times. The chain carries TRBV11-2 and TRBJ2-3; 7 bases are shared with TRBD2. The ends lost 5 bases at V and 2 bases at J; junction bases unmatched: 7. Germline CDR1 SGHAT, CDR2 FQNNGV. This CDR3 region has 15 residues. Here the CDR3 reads CASSQSLAVTDTQYF. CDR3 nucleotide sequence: TGTGCCAGCAGCCAATCTCTAGCGGTCACAGATACGCAGTATTTT.

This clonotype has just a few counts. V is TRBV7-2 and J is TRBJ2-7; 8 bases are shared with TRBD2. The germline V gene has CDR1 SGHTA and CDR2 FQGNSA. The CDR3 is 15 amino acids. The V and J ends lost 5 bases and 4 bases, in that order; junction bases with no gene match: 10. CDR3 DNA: TGTGCCAGCAGCCATGGCCCTAGCGGGTCTTACGAGCAGTACGTC. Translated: CASSHGPSGSYEQYV.

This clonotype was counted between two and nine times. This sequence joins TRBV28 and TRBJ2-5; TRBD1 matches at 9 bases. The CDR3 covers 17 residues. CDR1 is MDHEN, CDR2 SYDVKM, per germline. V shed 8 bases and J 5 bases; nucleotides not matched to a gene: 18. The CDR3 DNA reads TGTGCCAGCCAAAGCCCGGAGGTGACAGGGGGTGGGGAGACCCAGTACTTC. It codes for CASQSPEVTGGGETQYF.

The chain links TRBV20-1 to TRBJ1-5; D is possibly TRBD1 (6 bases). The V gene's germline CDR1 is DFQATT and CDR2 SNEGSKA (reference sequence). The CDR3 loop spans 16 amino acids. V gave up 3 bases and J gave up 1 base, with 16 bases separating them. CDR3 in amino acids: CSASEAGGPSNQPQHF. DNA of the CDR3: TGCAGTGCTAGTGAGGCTGGGGGCCCAAGCAATCAGCCCCAGCATTTT.

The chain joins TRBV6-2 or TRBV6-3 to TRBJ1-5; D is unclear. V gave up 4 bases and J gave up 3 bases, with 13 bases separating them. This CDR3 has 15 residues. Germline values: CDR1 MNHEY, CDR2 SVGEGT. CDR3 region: CASSLAGQYNQPQHF. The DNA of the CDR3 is TGTGCCAGCAGTTTGGCTGGGCAGTACAATCAGCCCCAGCATTTT.

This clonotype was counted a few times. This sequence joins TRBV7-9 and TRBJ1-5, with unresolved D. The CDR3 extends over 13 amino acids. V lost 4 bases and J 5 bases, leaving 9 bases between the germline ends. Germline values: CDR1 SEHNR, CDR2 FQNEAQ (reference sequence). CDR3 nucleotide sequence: TGTGCCAGCAGCTCGCCCGACGATCAGCCCCAGCATTTT. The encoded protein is CASSSPDDQPQHF. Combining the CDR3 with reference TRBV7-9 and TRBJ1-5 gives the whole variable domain DTGVSQNPRHKITKRGQNVTFRCDPISEHNRLYWYRQTLGQGPEFLTYFQNEAQLEKSRLLSDRFSAERPKGSFSTLEIQRTEQGDSAMYLCASSSPDDQPQHFGDGTRLSIL.

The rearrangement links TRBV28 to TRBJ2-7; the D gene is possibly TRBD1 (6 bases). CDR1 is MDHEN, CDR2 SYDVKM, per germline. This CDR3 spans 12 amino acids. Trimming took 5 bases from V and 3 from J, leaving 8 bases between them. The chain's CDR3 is CASSPQGYEQYV. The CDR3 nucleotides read TGTGCCAGCAGTCCACAGGGCTACGAGCAGTACGTC.

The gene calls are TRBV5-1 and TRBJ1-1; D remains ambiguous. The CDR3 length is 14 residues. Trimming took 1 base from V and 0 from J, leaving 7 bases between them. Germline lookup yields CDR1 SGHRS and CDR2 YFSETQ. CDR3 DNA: TGCGCCAGCAGCTTGTTAGCCATGAACACTGAAGCTTTCTTT. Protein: CASSLLAMNTEAFF.

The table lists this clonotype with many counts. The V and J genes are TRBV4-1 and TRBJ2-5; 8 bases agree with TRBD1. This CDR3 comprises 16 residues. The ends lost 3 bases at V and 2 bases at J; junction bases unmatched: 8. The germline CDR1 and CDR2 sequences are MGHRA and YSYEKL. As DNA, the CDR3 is TGCGCCAGCAGCCAGTGGGGACAGGCTATGCAAGAGACCCAGTACTTC. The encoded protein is CASSQWGQAMQETQYF.

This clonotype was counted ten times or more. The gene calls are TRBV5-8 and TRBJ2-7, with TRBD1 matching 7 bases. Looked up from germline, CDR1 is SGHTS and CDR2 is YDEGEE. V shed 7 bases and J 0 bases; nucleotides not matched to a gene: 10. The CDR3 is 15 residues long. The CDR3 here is CASGLEDRPSYEQYF. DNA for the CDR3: TGTGCCAGCGGCCTTGAGGACAGGCCCTCCTACGAGCAGTACTTC. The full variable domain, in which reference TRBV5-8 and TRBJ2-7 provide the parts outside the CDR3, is EAGVTQSPTHLIKTRGQQATLRCSPISGHTSVYWYQQALGLGLQFLLWYDEGEERNRGNFPPRFSGRQFPNYSSELNVNALELEDSALYLCASGLEDRPSYEQYFGPGTRLTVT.

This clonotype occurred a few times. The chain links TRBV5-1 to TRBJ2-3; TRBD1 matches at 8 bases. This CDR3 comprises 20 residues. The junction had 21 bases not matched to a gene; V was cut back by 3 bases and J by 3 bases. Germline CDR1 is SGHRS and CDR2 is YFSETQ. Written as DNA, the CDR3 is TGCGCCAGCAGCTGGGGAGACCGGGACAGGCGCTATATTGAAACAGATACGCAGTATTTT. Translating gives CASSWGDRDRRYIETDTQYF.

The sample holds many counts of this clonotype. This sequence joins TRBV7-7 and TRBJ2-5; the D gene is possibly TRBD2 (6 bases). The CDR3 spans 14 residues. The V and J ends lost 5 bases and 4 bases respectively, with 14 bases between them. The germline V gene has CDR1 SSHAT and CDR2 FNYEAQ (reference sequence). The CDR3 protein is CASSPTSTGETQYF. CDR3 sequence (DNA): TGTGCCAGCAGCCCTACTAGCACTGGAGAGACCCAGTACTTC.

CDR3 region: CASSLGLAGGVHTGELFF. As DNA, the CDR3 is TGTGCCAGCAGCTTGGGGCTAGCGGGGGGAGTTCACACCGGGGAGCTGTTTTTT. This chain connects TRBV5-5 to TRBJ2-2; TRBD2 aligns across 11 bases. Trimming cost V 0 bases and J 3 bases; bases outside gene matches: 7. Germline V lookup: CDR1 SGHKS, CDR2 YYEKEE (reference sequence). The CDR3 is 18 amino acids.

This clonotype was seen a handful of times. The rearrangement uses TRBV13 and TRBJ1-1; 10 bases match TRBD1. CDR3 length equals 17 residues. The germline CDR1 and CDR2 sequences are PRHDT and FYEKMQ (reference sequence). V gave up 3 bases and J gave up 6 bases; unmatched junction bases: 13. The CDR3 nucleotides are TGTGCCAGCAGCTTGGGGACAGGGGAGGGCAGGGGTCCTGAAGCTTTCTTT. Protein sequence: CASSLGTGEGRGPEAFF.

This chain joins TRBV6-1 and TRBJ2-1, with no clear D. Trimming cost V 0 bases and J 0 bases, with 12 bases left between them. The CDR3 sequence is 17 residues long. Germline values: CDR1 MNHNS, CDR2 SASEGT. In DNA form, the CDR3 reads TGTGCCAGCAGTGAAGCGCGATGGCTTAGCTCCTACAATGAGCAGTTCTTC. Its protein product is CASSEARWLSSYNEQFF.

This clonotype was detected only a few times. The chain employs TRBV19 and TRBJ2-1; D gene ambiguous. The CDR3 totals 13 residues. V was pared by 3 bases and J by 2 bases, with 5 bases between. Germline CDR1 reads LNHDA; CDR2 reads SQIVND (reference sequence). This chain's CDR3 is CASSITPYNEQFF. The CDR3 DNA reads TGTGCCAGTAGTATTACACCCTACAATGAGCAGTTCTTC.

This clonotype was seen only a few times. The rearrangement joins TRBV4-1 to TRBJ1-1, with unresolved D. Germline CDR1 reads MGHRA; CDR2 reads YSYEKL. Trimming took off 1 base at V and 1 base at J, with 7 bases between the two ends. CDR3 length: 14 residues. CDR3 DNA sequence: TGCGCCAGCAGCCAAGTCGGATCGAACACTGAAGCTTTCTTT. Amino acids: CASSQVGSNTEAFF.